The text below deals with one TCR beta chain. Its target is unknown. The data were taken from a study of T cells after posttransplantation cyclophosphamide. Study observations and caveats: Blood and skin or GI T cell repertoires showed limited TRB overlap. Later blood repertoires were often dominated by clones from the donor CD8+ memory compartment. Recipient CMV seropositivity and CMV reactivation strongly tracked TRB clonality.

With 6 bases removed from V and 5 bases from J, the gap between germline ends came to 7 bases. Germline loops: CDR1 MNHEY, CDR2 SMNVEV (reference sequence). The length of the CDR3 is 11 residues. Peripheral blood was collected from the related graft donor on the marrow donation day. Sequencing used immunoSEQ multiplex PCR; TCRdb keeps in-frame clones, though not all of them. The sample shows 11,000 or so clones, 90% to 95% of them seen only once. This rearrangement joins TRBV27 to TRBJ1-1, with D tentatively TRBD1 (5 bases). Input material: naive CD8+ T cells sorted from PBMCs. The TCR comes from a man aged 25-45 years in good health and a related stem cell transplant donor. The CDR3 nucleotides read TGTGCCAGCAGGGGGGGAACTGAAGCTTTCTTT. Its protein is CASRGGTEAFF.